This TCR beta chain is drawn from a study of human T cells and chemical hapten exposure. Study summary: For sensitization, 2% DPC was applied to an approximately 2 cm by approximately 2 cm patch of upper inner arm skin.

In this sample, this clonotype turned up a few times. Documented time point: patch test 2, 6 weeks after DPC sensitization. This sample's treatment: therapeutic diphenylcyclopropenone sensitization with weekly scalp DPC. Blood, whole and unfractionated, served as the source for total RNA extraction. Original processing methods: A per-sample median of about 100,000 TCRs was observed, with counts ranging from roughly 20,000 to 700,000. Using its own MiXCR run on the RACE reads, TCRdb lists one record per CDR3 protein. It is TCRdb's table, rather than the study itself, that gives the V and J calls and clone size. The repertoire holds around 42,000 distinct CDR3 sequences, 9.5% to 10% seen once, with more than 13% in the top ten. CDR1 and CDR2 (germline): LNHDA, SQIVND (reference sequence). CDR3 length: 14 amino acids. Trimming left V 4 bases short and J 2 bases short, with 12 bases between.

The V and J genes are TRBV19 and TRBJ2-7; D assignment may be TRBD1 or TRBD2 (5 bases each). The input for sequencing was whole blood, taken in connection with sensitization to the hapten diphenylcyclopropenone (DPC). The receptor's source is a woman in her 30s with alopecia areata. Some clones in this sample may be carry-over from other donors' samples. The CDR3, as DNA: TGTGCCAGTAGTACGACCGGGACCACCTACGAGCAGTACTTC. Its translation: CASSTTGTTYEQYF.